This TCR beta chain derives from a study of T cell responses to AZD1222 COVID-19 vaccine. Study-wide points: Clonal diversity was possibly underestimated, and the donors were mostly white British, with more females. Elevations in Spike-specific TCR breadth and depth followed administration of two AZD1222 doses. Sampling that yielded the repertoires occurred only after the peak T cell response.

A remark on this clone: No antigen is known for it.

Measured with immunoSEQ multiplex PCR; TCRdb has only the in-frame clones, and not every one. The repertoire holds about 120,000 clones, with roughly 91% as singletons. Germline values: CDR1 MNHEY, CDR2 SMNVEV (reference sequence). The CDR3 totals 17 residues. V shed 5 bases and J 2 bases; nucleotides not matched to a gene: 7. This receptor was obtained from an adult who received the AZD1222 COVID-19 vaccine. V is TRBV27 and J is TRBJ2-3; 13 nucleotides agree with TRBD2. The specimen was peripheral blood, collected 28 days after the second AZD1222 dose. The CDR3 reads CASSLSGTSGTTDTQYF. The DNA for the CDR3 is TGTGCCAGCAGTCTAAGTGGGACTAGCGGGACCACAGATACGCAGTATTTT.